These T cell receptor beta chains were read from a single sample in a study of blood T cell repertoires in COVID-19. Sequencing was performed with immunoSEQ multiplex PCR; in TCRdb, only in-frame clones are kept and a portion is missing. The data contain over 200,000 clones, under 90% of them singletons. The specimen sequenced was PBMCs or T cells enriched from blood (not recorded which). These receptor sequences come from a man aged 60 to 75 who had recovered from COVID-19. Each CDR3 is given with its conserved first and last residue. Fields, in order: J gene, V gene, D gene, CDR3 protein, CDR3 DNA. The D gene is left open where the match is weak.

TRBJ2-7 | TRBV12-5 | TRBD1 | CASGLARDSLTYEQYF | TGTGCTAGTGGTTTGGCCCGGGACAGCCTAACCTACGAGCAGTACTTC
TRBJ1-3 | TRBV13 | TRBD1 | CASSKGTGLIGNTIYF | TGTGCCAGCAGCAAAGGGACAGGGTTGATCGGAAACACCATATATTTT
TRBJ1-1 | TRBV5-1 | - | CASSLGPELGAFF | TGCGCCAGCAGCTTGGGTCCCGAACTAGGAGCTTTCTTT
TRBJ2-3 | TRBV4-3 | - | CASSQVHGGPADTQYF | TGCGCCAGCAGCCAAGTTCACGGGGGGCCCGCAGATACGCAGTATTTT
TRBJ1-2 | TRBV3-1/TRBV3-2 | - | CASSQGQHYGYTF | TGTGCCAGCAGCCAAGGACAGCACTATGGCTACACCTTC
TRBJ2-7 | TRBV5-6 | TRBD1 | CASSFLSSGTVYEQYF | TGTGCCAGCAGCTTTCTGAGCTCCGGGACAGTCTACGAGCAGTACTTC
TRBJ2-6 | TRBV19 | - | CASSLRTASGANVLTF | TGTGCCAGTAGTCTGCGGACAGCCTCTGGGGCCAACGTCCTGACTTTC
TRBJ2-3 | TRBV5-1 | TRBD2 | CASSLWGTNTDTQYF | TGCGCCAGCAGCTTGTGGGGGACTAACACAGATACGCAGTATTTT
TRBJ2-7 | TRBV4-2 | TRBD2 | CASSQEGGLAGYEQYF | TGTGCCAGCAGCCAAGAAGGGGGGCTAGCGGGCTACGAGCAGTACTTC
TRBJ1-5 | TRBV7-2 | - | CASSLVVSNQPQHF | TGTGCCAGCAGCTTAGTAGTTAGCAATCAGCCCCAGCATTTT
TRBJ1-1 | TRBV5-4 | - | CASSLVGASYLNTEAFF | TGTGCCAGCAGCTTGGTAGGGGCAAGTTATCTGAACACTGAAGCTTTCTTT
TRBJ2-5 | TRBV9 | TRBD2 | CASSVNTAGGLETQYF | TGTGCCAGCAGCGTAAATACAGCGGGGGGGCTGGAGACCCAGTACTTC
TRBJ1-4 | TRBV4-2 | TRBD1 | CASSQGGGQGASEKLFF | TGTGCCAGCAGCCAAGGGGGCGGACAGGGGGCTTCGGAAAAACTGTTTTTT